These 27 T cell receptor beta chains share one sample of origin, sequenced in a study of blood T cell repertoires in COVID-19. Some clones are missing from TCRdb's copy, which holds only in-frame ones; the method was immunoSEQ multiplex PCR. The top ten clones hold less than 3.5% of a sample with 210,000 or so clones, about 90% of them seen once. The specimen sequenced was peripheral blood. These receptors all come from a man aged 25-40 years with COVID-19, enrolled during active disease.

This rearrangement joins TRBV28 to TRBJ1-1; TRBD1 matches at 9 bases. The CDR3 runs 14 residues. Germline-derived CDR1 and CDR2 are MDHEN and SYDVKM. After removal of 8 bases from V and 6 bases from J, the junction contained 10 bases not matched to a gene. The CDR3 DNA sequence: TGTGCCAGCGTCAGACCGGGACAGGGCCCTGAAGCTTTCTTT. Its translation: CASVRPGQGPEAFF.

This rearrangement joins TRBV28 to TRBJ1-2; D gene unclear. Germline V gene sequence: CDR1 MDHEN, CDR2 SYDVKM. The CDR3 sequence is 11 residues long. Trimming removed 8 bases at V and 1 base at J, with 5 bases between. The CDR3 DNA reads as TGTGCCAGCGGGCGTAACTATGGCTACACCTTC. This gives the protein CASGRNYGYTF.

V and J are TRBV5-1 and TRBJ2-7; TRBD1 might be the D (6 bases). Trimming removed 7 bases at V and 2 bases at J, with 16 bases between. The CDR3 length is 14 residues. In germline, CDR1 is SGHRS, CDR2 YFSETQ. For the CDR3, the DNA is TGCGCCAGCCGCCGGGACATCCTTGCCTACGAGCAGTACTTC. It specifies CASRRDILAYEQYF.

This chain uses TRBV20-1 with TRBJ2-3; 7 bases fit TRBD2. The germline V gene encodes CDR1 DFQATT and CDR2 SNEGSKA (reference sequence). The length of the CDR3 is 11 residues. V gave up 6 bases and J gave up 11 bases; unmatched junction bases: 8. The CDR3 bases are TGCAGTGCCCCCGGCGGGGGAGGGCAGTATTTT. Encoded protein: CSAPGGGGQYF.

In this sample, this clone turned up a few times. The CDR3 DNA is TGTGCCTGGAGTCCCTCCCCCGGGACAGCTAACACTGAAGCTTTCTTT. Amino acids: CAWSPSPGTANTEAFF. J is TRBJ1-1 and V is TRBV30; 7 bases are a match to TRBD1. CDR3 length equals 16 residues. Trimming at V came to 2 bases and at J to 2 bases, leaving 11 bases not matched to a gene. Germline assignment: CDR1 GTSNPN and CDR2 SVGIG (reference sequence).

The rearrangement links TRBV5-5 to TRBJ1-2; 7 bases fit TRBD1. Germline lookup yields CDR1 SGHKS and CDR2 YYEKEE (reference sequence). After removal of 4 bases from V and 5 bases from J, the junction contained 5 bases not matched to a gene. The CDR3 is 13 residues long. CDR3 in DNA: TGTGCCAGCAGCACCCAGGGACAGTATGGCTACACCTTC. Its protein is CASSTQGQYGYTF.

The chain couples TRBV7-8 to TRBJ1-2; a possible D gene is TRBD1 (6 bases). CDR3 length: 16 residues. Germline lookup yields CDR1 SGHVS and CDR2 FQNEAQ. V was trimmed by 1 base and J by 4 bases, leaving 16 bases between them. The CDR3 spells CASSLGAQGSGYGYTF. In nucleotides, the CDR3 is TGTGCCAGCAGCTTAGGGGCACAGGGATCGGGCTATGGCTACACCTTC.

The genes are TRBV18 and TRBJ2-1, with 12 bases matching TRBD1. V trimming: 5 bases; J trimming: 9 bases; junction bases outside the gene matches: 11. The CDR3 spans 16 residues. Germline values: CDR1 KGHSH, CDR2 LQKENI. The CDR3 region is CASSSGDRGQHTEQFF. The DNA of the CDR3 is TGTGCCAGCTCATCCGGGGACAGGGGGCAACACACTGAGCAGTTCTTC.

The genes are TRBV20-1 and TRBJ1-1; D perhaps matches TRBD1 (5 bases). Per the germline V gene, CDR1 is DFQATT and CDR2 is SNEGSKA (reference sequence). The V end lost 3 bases, the J end lost 5 bases, and 16 bases lay between the germline ends. The CDR3 runs to 14 residues. This chain's CDR3 is CSASGAGGTTEAFF. CDR3 coding DNA: TGCAGTGCTAGTGGGGCTGGAGGTACAACTGAAGCTTTCTTT.

V and J are TRBV5-5 and TRBJ1-6; 10 bases fit TRBD1. V lost 1 base and J lost 10; bases outside the gene matches: 5. Germline assignment: CDR1 SGHKS and CDR2 YYEKEE (reference sequence). The CDR3 has 15 residues. The CDR3 here is CASSLSGTGDSPLHF. In DNA form, the CDR3 reads TGTGCCAGCAGCTTGTCAGGGACAGGGGACTCACCCCTCCACTTT. Complete variable domain (other parts from reference TRBV5-5 and TRBJ1-6): DAGVTQSPTHLIKTRGQQVTLRCSPISGHKSVSWYQQVLGQGPQFIFQYYEKEERGRGNFPDRFSARQFPNYSSELNVNALLLGDSALYLCASSLSGTGDSPLHFGNGTRLTVT.

This rearrangement joins TRBV5-5 to TRBJ2-2, with D possibly being TRBD1 (5 bases). In germline, CDR1 is SGHKS, CDR2 YYEKEE (reference sequence). This CDR3 is built from 15 residues. Trimming removed 2 bases from V and 1 base from J, with 9 bases in between. The CDR3 spells CASSLGQGNTGELFF. The CDR3 DNA reads as TGTGCCAGCAGCTTAGGGCAGGGGAACACCGGGGAGCTGTTTTTT.

The chain has TRBV4-2 and TRBJ2-7, with 10 positions matching TRBD2. The CDR3 length is 15 residues. The ends lost 0 bases at V and 4 bases at J; junction bases unmatched: 3. Germline V CDR1 and CDR2: LGHNA, YNFKEQ. CDR3 amino acids: CASSQETSGAYEQYF. The CDR3 nucleotides read TGTGCCAGCAGCCAAGAAACTAGCGGGGCTTACGAGCAGTACTTC.

This chain uses TRBV19 with TRBJ1-5; 7 positions agree with TRBD1. The CDR3 is 15 residues long. V gave up 3 bases and J gave up 2 bases; unmatched junction bases: 4. In germline, CDR1 is LNHDA, CDR2 SQIVND (reference sequence). CDR3 sequence: CASSIFTGGNQPQHF. The CDR3 DNA follows: TGTGCCAGTAGTATCTTTACAGGGGGCAATCAGCCCCAGCATTTT.

This clone has a single count. The chain combines TRBV19 with TRBJ1-1; D remains unclear. CDR1 and CDR2 (germline): LNHDA, SQIVND (reference sequence). This CDR3 spans 13 amino acids. V lost 4 bases, J lost 7 bases, and 13 bases lay in between. The CDR3, as DNA: TGTGCCAGTAGTAGAGGGCAGGCCTATGAAGCTTTCTTT. Protein sequence: CASSRGQAYEAFF.

The chain links TRBV3-1 (or the pseudogene TRBV3-2) to TRBJ1-6, with 9 bases aligning to TRBD1. The germline V gene has CDR1 LGHDT and CDR2 YNNKEL (reference sequence). Trimming removed 4 bases from V and 9 bases from J; junction bases left unmatched: 13. The CDR3 covers 17 residues. The CDR3 is CASSRLPPGQGISPLHF. In nucleotides, the CDR3 is TGTGCCAGCAGCCGCCTCCCCCCGGGACAGGGCATTTCACCCCTCCACTTT.

This clone was detected only a few times. This sequence joins TRBV19 and TRBJ1-2; 7 bases line up with TRBD1. Germline CDR1 LNHDA, CDR2 SQIVND (reference sequence). This CDR3 is built from 14 residues. V lost 3 bases and J lost 4; bases outside the gene matches: 5. The CDR3 nucleotides are TGTGCCAGTAGTATCGGGACAGACGTCTATGGCTACACCTTC. Its protein is CASSIGTDVYGYTF.

The rearrangement uses TRBV24-1 and TRBJ1-2; 10 bases line up with TRBD1. V lost 7 bases, J lost 7 bases, and 14 bases stayed unmatched. There are 16 residues in the CDR3. Germline CDR1 is KGHDR and CDR2 is SFDVKD. In nucleotides, the CDR3 is TGTGCCACCAGCCCTGGGACAGGGGCCGGGAGGGGTGGCTACACCTTC. It encodes CATSPGTGAGRGGYTF.

The chain carries TRBV5-1 and TRBJ1-1; 9 bases fit TRBD1. V lost 4 bases to trimming and J lost 3 bases; unmatched junction nucleotides: 7. The CDR3 totals 15 residues. Germline lookup yields CDR1 SGHRS and CDR2 YFSETQ. As DNA, the CDR3 is TGCGCCAGCAGCGGACCGGGACAGGGATACACTGAAGCTTTCTTT. Translating it yields CASSGPGQGYTEAFF. Full variable domain (remainder filled in from reference TRBV5-1 and TRBJ1-1): KAGVTQTPRYLIKTRGQQVTLSCSPISGHRSVSWYQQTPGQGLQFLFEYFSETQRNKGNFPGRFSGRQFSNSRSEMNVSTLELGDSALYLCASSGPGQGYTEAFFGQGTRLTVV.

The CDR3 coding sequence is TGTGCCAGCACCACACACGGACAGGACTATGGCTACACCTTC. It codes for CASTTHGQDYGYTF. The gene calls are TRBV28 and TRBJ1-2; 7 positions agree with TRBD1. The CDR3 contains 14 residues. Germline V gives CDR1 MDHEN, CDR2 SYDVKM. J was trimmed by 3 bases and V by 7 bases; bases with no gene match: 8.

This clone is a singleton in its sample. The chain joins TRBV7-3 to TRBJ2-7; D is unresolved. The CDR3 spans 14 residues. Between the trimmed V and J ends, which lost 5 bases and 0 bases, there was a span of 11 bases. Germline loops: CDR1 SGHTA, CDR2 FQGTGA. In DNA, the CDR3 is TGTGCCAGCAGCCCCGGGTCCCTCTCCTACGAGCAGTACTTC. Protein: CASSPGSLSYEQYF.

Written as DNA, the CDR3 is TGTGCCACCAGCAGAGCAGTGAACACTGAAGCTTTCTTT. The encoded protein is CATSRAVNTEAFF. This chain connects TRBV15 to TRBJ1-1; D call uncertain. Trimming removed 1 base from V and 0 bases from J, with 3 bases in between. The length of the CDR3 is 13 residues. CDR1 is LNHNV and CDR2 is YYDKDF in the germline V gene (reference sequence). The full variable domain, with the rest looked up from reference TRBV15 and TRBJ1-1, is DAMVIQNPRYQVTQFGKPVTLSCSQTLNHNVMYWYQQKSSQAPKLLFHYYDKDFNNEADTPDNFQSRRPNTSFCFLDIRSPGLGDTAMYLCATSRAVNTEAFFGQGTRLTVV.

The chain combines TRBV27 with TRBJ1-4, with 10 bases matching TRBD1. Germline V gene sequence: CDR1 MNHEY, CDR2 SMNVEV (reference sequence). The CDR3 consists of 15 residues. V shed 4 bases and J 6 bases; nucleotides not matched to a gene: 5. The CDR3 loop is CASSSRDRGYEKLFF. The CDR3 coding sequence is TGTGCCAGCAGTTCCCGGGACAGGGGCTATGAAAAACTGTTTTTT.

J is TRBJ1-1 and V is TRBV15; possibly TRBD1 for D (6 bases). V lost 7 bases, J lost 1 base, and 10 bases lay in between. Germline lookup yields CDR1 LNHNV and CDR2 YYDKDF (reference sequence). The CDR3 length is 13 residues. The chain's CDR3 is CATIRDKNTEAFF. CDR3 DNA: TGTGCCACCATCAGGGACAAGAACACTGAAGCTTTCTTT.

CDR3 amino acids: CASSYLAGGSTDTQYF. CDR3 bases: TGTGCCAGCAGTTACCTAGCGGGGGGAAGCACAGATACGCAGTATTTT. The chain uses TRBV6-2 or TRBV6-3 and TRBJ2-3; 11 bases are a match to TRBD2. Per the germline V gene, CDR1 is MNHEY and CDR2 is SVGEGT. After removal of 2 bases from V and 0 bases from J, the junction contained 1 base not matched to a gene. The CDR3 is 16 amino acids.

This clone was recorded only once. CDR3 region: CASSDRDRQEAFF. The CDR3 DNA follows: TGTGCCAGCAGCGATCGGGACAGGCAAGAAGCTTTCTTT. The V call is TRBV3-1 (or the pseudogene TRBV3-2), the J call TRBJ1-1; 8 bases are shared with TRBD1. The CDR3 runs 13 residues. The J segment lost 8 bases and the V segment lost 5 bases, leaving 7 bases of the junction unmatched. Germline V CDR1 and CDR2: LGHDT, YNNKEL (reference sequence).

V is TRBV7-9 and J is TRBJ1-5, with a possible D match to TRBD1 (5 bases). The CDR3 has 12 amino acids. Trimming pared 11 bases from V and 3 bases from J, leaving 11 bases between. Germline V gives CDR1 SEHNR, CDR2 FQNEAQ (reference sequence). The CDR3 protein is CASGGANQPQHF. Written as DNA, the CDR3 is TGTGCCTCGGGCGGGGCCAATCAGCCCCAGCATTTT.

The CDR3 nucleotides read TGTGCCATCAGTGGGGGGACAGGCGTAATCTCCTACGAGCAGTACTTC. This sequence encodes CAISGGTGVISYEQYF. The genes are TRBV10-3 and TRBJ2-7, with TRBD1 matching over 8 bases. V was pared by 4 bases and J by 0 bases, with 8 bases of the junction left unmatched. The CDR3 consists of 16 residues. Germline assignment: CDR1 ENHRY and CDR2 SYGVKD.